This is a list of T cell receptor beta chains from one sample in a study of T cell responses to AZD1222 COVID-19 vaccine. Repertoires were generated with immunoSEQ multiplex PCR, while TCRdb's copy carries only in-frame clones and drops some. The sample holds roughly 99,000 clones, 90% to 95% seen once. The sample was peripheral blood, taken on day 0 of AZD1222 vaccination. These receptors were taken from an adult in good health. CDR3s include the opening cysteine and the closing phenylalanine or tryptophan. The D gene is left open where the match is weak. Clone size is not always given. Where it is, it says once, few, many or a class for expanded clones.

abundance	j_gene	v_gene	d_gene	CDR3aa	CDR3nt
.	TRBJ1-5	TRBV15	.	CATTPERGNQPQHF	TGTGCCACCACCCCGGAGAGGGGGAATCAGCCCCAGCATTTT
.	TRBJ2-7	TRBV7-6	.	CASSPLGDRGEQYF	TGTGCCAGCAGCCCCCTTGGGGATCGGGGGGAGCAGTACTTC
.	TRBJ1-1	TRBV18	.	CASSPAPAGSTNTEAFF	TGTGCCAGCTCACCAGCGCCGGCAGGGTCGACAAACACTGAAGCTTTCTTT
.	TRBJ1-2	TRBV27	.	CASRTGIYGYTF	TGTGCCAGCAGAACCGGGATCTATGGCTACACCTTC
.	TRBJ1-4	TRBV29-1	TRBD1	CSVYTGGDEKLFF	TGCAGCGTTTATACAGGGGGCGATGAAAAACTGTTTTTT
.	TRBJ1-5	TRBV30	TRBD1	CAWRVGTGGRYSNQPQHF	TGTGCCTGGAGGGTCGGGACAGGGGGCCGCTATAGCAATCAGCCCCAGCATTTT
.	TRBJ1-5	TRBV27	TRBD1	CASGTGTGSQPQHF	TGTGCCAGCGGGACCGGGACAGGGTCTCAGCCCCAGCATTTT
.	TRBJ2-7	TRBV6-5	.	CASLNRDSYEQYF	TGTGCCAGCCTTAACAGGGATTCCTACGAGCAGTACTTC
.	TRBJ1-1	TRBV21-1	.	CASSWDRGRNTEAFF	TGTGCCAGCAGTTGGGACAGGGGTCGGAACACTGAAGCTTTCTTT
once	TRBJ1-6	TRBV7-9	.	CASSLGDINSPLHF	TGTGCCAGCAGCTTAGGGGACATAAATTCACCCCTCCACTTT
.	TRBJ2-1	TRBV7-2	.	CASAIQQRVNEQFF	TGTGCCAGCGCAATACAGCAGAGGGTCAATGAGCAGTTCTTC
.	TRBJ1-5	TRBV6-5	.	CASSYSRIQPQHF	TGTGCCAGCAGTTACTCTCGGATACAGCCCCAGCATTTT
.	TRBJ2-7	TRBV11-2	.	CASSLGGVGSYEQYF	TGTGCCAGCAGCTTAGGGGGGGTAGGTTCCTACGAGCAGTACTTC
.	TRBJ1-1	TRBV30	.	CAWSLEGDTEAFF	TGTGCCTGGAGTCTTGAGGGGGACACTGAAGCTTTCTTT
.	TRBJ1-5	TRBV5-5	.	CASSAQSSSNQPQHF	TGTGCCAGCAGCGCTCAGAGCAGCTCCAATCAGCCCCAGCATTTT
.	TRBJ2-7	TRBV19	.	CASSVGTLVREQYF	TGTGCCAGTAGCGTCGGGACCTTGGTGCGAGAGCAGTACTTC
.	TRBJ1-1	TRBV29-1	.	CSVEDRGPPLVNTEAFF	TGCAGCGTTGAAGATCGAGGACCGCCGCTGGTGAACACTGAAGCTTTCTTT